These T cell receptor beta chains were read from a single sample in a study of CD8 T cells in ankylosing spondylitis. MiXCR was run by TCRdb on the 5' RACE reads, yielding one entry per CDR3 protein. The profile shows fewer than 550,000 distinct CDR3 sequences, approximately 5.3% of them singletons. Sequencing used blood, either unsorted or a sorted T cell fraction (not recorded which). The source of these receptors is a male donor with ankylosing spondylitis. Both conserved end residues are part of each CDR3.

TRBJ2-1 | TRBV5-1 | CASSWGLGVEGEQFF
TRBJ2-7 | TRBV6-1 | CASSEAGVSYEQYF
TRBJ2-7 | TRBV3-1 | CASRYTHGYEQYF
TRBJ2-3 | TRBV27 | CASSLTTSTDTQYF
TRBJ2-3 | TRBV28 | CASSLIQRADTQYF
TRBJ2-1 | TRBV20-1 | CSARGVAGASYNEQFF
TRBJ2-2 | TRBV5-1 | CASSLAQGNTGELFF
TRBJ1-2 | TRBV12-3/TRBV12-4 | CASSPSTGIGHGYTF
TRBJ2-7 | TRBV9 | CASSRDSSHEQYF
TRBJ1-2 | TRBV19 | CASSGRTGSGGYTF
TRBJ2-7 | TRBV10-2 | CASSVISGRGEQYF
TRBJ2-5 | TRBV5-1 | CASSSGQGSGETQYF
TRBJ1-5 | TRBV6-2/TRBV6-3 | CASSQGGGKQPQHF
TRBJ1-2 | TRBV15 | CATSRDPGGDYGYTF